This TCR beta chain was sequenced for a study of blood T cell repertoires in COVID-19. Germline assignment: CDR1 SQVTM and CDR2 ANQGSEA. This CDR3 region has 12 residues. V trimming: 8 bases; J trimming: 6 bases; junction bases outside the gene matches: 5. Participants spanned ages about 18 to 95 years and resided in 20 to 30 US areas. Participants reported their clinical history, and cohort assignment relied on those reports. A case of COVID-19 had been met by exposed participants within 2 weeks before study entry. Some clones are missing from TCRdb's copy, which holds only in-frame ones; the method was immunoSEQ multiplex PCR. The data hold fewer than 350,000 clones, with about 88% observed a single time.

This chain uses TRBV29-1 with TRBJ2-1, with 9 bases matching TRBD2. The sequenced sample consisted of PBMCs or T cells enriched from blood (not recorded which). This TCR was sampled from a woman aged 30 to 39 who had been exposed to COVID-19. In DNA form, the CDR3 reads TGCAGCACGGGACTAGCTAGCAATGAGCAGTTCTTC. Its protein product is CSTGLASNEQFF.